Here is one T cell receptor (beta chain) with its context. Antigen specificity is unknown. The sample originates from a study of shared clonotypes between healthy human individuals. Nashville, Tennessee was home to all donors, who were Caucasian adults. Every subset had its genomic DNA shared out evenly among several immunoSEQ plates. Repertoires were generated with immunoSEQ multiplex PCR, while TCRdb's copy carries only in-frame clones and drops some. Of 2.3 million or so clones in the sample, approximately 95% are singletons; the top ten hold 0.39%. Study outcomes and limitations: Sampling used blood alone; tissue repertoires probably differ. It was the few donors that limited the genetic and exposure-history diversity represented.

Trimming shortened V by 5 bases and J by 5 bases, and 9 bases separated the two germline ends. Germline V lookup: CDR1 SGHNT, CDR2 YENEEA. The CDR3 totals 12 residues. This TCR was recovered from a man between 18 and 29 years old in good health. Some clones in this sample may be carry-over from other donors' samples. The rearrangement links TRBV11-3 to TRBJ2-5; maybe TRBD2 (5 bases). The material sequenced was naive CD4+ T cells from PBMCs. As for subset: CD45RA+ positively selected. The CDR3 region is CASSVGGETQYF. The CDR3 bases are TGTGCCAGCAGCGTCGGCGGGGAGACCCAGTACTTC.